The present T cell receptor (beta chain) was sequenced within a study of shared clonotypes between healthy human individuals. Germline CDR1 and CDR2: SQVTM and ANQGSEA. The CDR3 sequence is 13 residues long. Trimming stripped 7 bases from V and 10 bases from J, with 21 bases between. Assay used: immunoSEQ multiplex PCR; TCRdb lists only in-frame clones, some missing. The sample includes roughly 2 million clones, 85% to 95% seen only once; the top ten take 0.13%. The sequence was obtained from a man between 18 and 29 years old in good health. V gene TRBV29-1 combines with J gene TRBJ2-3, with D possibly matching TRBD1 (6 bases). Source material: naive CD4+ T cells sorted from blood. Subset described: CD45RA+ positively selected. CDR3: CSADGAGALPQYF. The CDR3 region has the DNA TGCAGCGCCGATGGGGCAGGGGCCCTTCCGCAGTATTTT.